This T cell receptor (beta chain) was identified in a study of blood T cells in healthy people across ages. Per the germline V gene, CDR1 is MDHEN and CDR2 is SYDVKM. V was clipped by 10 bases and J by 2 bases; unmatched bases: 13. The CDR3 is 15 amino acids. Sample-barcoded 5' priming and a J-beta primer mix drove a second PCR of roughly 6 to 12 cycles. One entry per CDR3 protein, called by TCRdb with MiXCR from the 5' RACE reads. The data contain 700,000 or so distinct CDR3 sequences, 35% to 50% of them singletons. This receptor was identified in a man at least 80 years old in good health. V gene TRBV28 combines with J gene TRBJ2-7, with 8 bases fitting TRBD1. Sequenced: blood. The CDR3 here is CAIRSQGAGTYEQYF. CDR3 DNA sequence: TGTGCCATAAGGAGCCAGGGGGCAGGAACCTACGAGCAGTACTTC.